The clone carrying this TCR beta chain has only one observation. Sequenced by immunoSEQ multiplex PCR; TCRdb stores in-frame clones only, minus some. Of under 500,000 clones listed, about 85% are singletons. These data belong to a study of blood T cell repertoires in COVID-19. The overall study: There were acute and convalescent COVID-19 samples, and they came from the United States, Italy and Spain.

The J segment lost 2 bases and the V segment lost 4 bases, leaving 2 bases of the junction unmatched. CDR3 length: 15 residues. Germline loops: CDR1 SGHDT, CDR2 YYEEEE. Study members were between 18 and 89 years old and lived in some 22 US regions. The sample comprised PBMCs or T cells enriched from blood (not recorded which). The sequence derives from a woman aged 18-29 years with acute COVID-19. The rearrangement uses TRBV5-6 and TRBJ1-5, with 11 bases lining up with TRBD1. CDR3: CASSRTGGGNQPQHF. For the CDR3, the DNA is TGTGCCAGCAGCCGGACAGGGGGCGGCAATCAGCCCCAGCATTTT.